Presented here are 16 T cell receptor beta chains from one specimen sequenced in a study of T cells in Graves' hyperthyroidism and ophthalmopathy. The investigators amplified TCR beta CDR3 regions from RNA transcripts. TCR CDR3 underwent first-round RT-PCR with the HTBI primer set. TCRdb ran MiXCR on the multiplex PCR reads and lists one entry per CDR3 protein. The sample lists roughly 360,000 distinct CDR3 sequences, about 13% occurring once. The sample consisted of blood. Receptors were obtained from a man younger than 40 with Graves' hyperthyroidism that later progressed to Graves' ophthalmopathy.

On this clonotype: It may be a read error: a sequence one base away is much more abundant. The chain couples TRBV6-5 to TRBJ2-1, with D unclear. V gave up 0 bases and J gave up 10 bases, with 19 bases separating them. CDR3 length: 16 amino acids. In germline, CDR1 is MNHEY, CDR2 SVGAGI. The CDR3 is CASSYSITGNRNEQFF. In DNA, the CDR3 is TGTGCCAGCAGTTACTCGATAACGGGCAATAGGAACGAGCAGTTCTTC.

This clonotype was counted at least ten times. The rearrangement links TRBV5-1 to TRBJ1-1; TRBD1 matches 8 bases. Trimming cost V 4 bases and J 0 bases; bases outside gene matches: 8. This CDR3 region has 16 residues. Per germline, CDR1 SGHRS and CDR2 YFSETQ. The CDR3 sequence: CASSLTRDRLNTEAFF. The CDR3 nucleotides are TGCGCCAGCAGCCTAACCCGGGACAGGCTGAACACTGAAGCTTTCTTT.

This clonotype was observed many times. V gene TRBV7-2 combines with J gene TRBJ1-1, with 9 bases lining up with TRBD1. This CDR3 spans 15 amino acids. V was pared by 5 bases and J by 0 bases, with 4 bases of the junction left unmatched. Germline V CDR1 and CDR2: SGHTA, FQGNSA. The CDR3 DNA reads as TGTGCCAGCAGCCCGACAGGGGGGGTGAACACTGAAGCTTTCTTT. Encoded protein: CASSPTGGVNTEAFF.

This clonotype occurred a few times. The chain carries TRBV5-1 and TRBJ2-7; D call uncertain. The germline gives CDR1 SGHRS, CDR2 YFSETQ. The CDR3 contains 15 residues. V dropped 0 bases and J dropped 0 bases, with 10 bases sitting between them. CDR3 DNA sequence: TGCGCCAGCAGCTTGGACAGATATCGCTCCTACGAGCAGTACTTC. Translating it yields CASSLDRYRSYEQYF. Combining the CDR3 with reference TRBV5-1 and TRBJ2-7 gives the whole variable domain KAGVTQTPRYLIKTRGQQVTLSCSPISGHRSVSWYQQTPGQGLQFLFEYFSETQRNKGNFPGRFSGRQFSNSRSEMNVSTLELGDSALYLCASSLDRYRSYEQYFGPGTRLTVT.

This clonotype was detected ten times or more. The rearrangement links TRBV20-1 to TRBJ1-2; D might be TRBD1 (6 bases). This CDR3 has 15 amino acids. V was clipped by 0 bases and J by 3 bases, with 14 bases between them. From germline, CDR1 is DFQATT and CDR2 SNEGSKA (reference sequence). CDR3 residues: CSARDAGGGDYGYTF. The CDR3 nucleotides read TGCAGTGCTAGAGATGCGGGAGGGGGGGACTATGGCTACACCTTC.

This clonotype appeared a few times. V is TRBV28 and J is TRBJ1-6; D is uncertain. This CDR3 comprises 13 residues. The V gene's germline CDR1 is MDHEN and CDR2 SYDVKM. The V and J ends lost 6 bases and 4 bases respectively, with 7 bases between them. CDR3 sequence: CASSWVYNSPLHF. The CDR3 DNA follows: TGTGCCAGCAGCTGGGTTTATAATTCACCCCTCCACTTT.

In its sample, this clonotype was seen many times. The chain recombines TRBV24-1 with TRBJ1-2; weak D call: TRBD1 (6 bases). CDR1 and CDR2 (germline): KGHDR, SFDVKD. The CDR3 contains 15 residues. Trimming stripped 4 bases from V and 5 bases from J, with 16 bases between. The CDR3 is CATSDSRRDIYGYTF. In DNA form, the CDR3 reads TGTGCCACCAGTGACTCCAGACGGGACATTTATGGCTACACCTTC.

In the case of this clonotype: Mismatch with germline at one junction end may stem from a read error. V gene TRBV20-1 combines with J gene TRBJ1-5, with a tentative D call TRBD1 (5 bases). This CDR3 has 13 amino acids. Germline lookup yields CDR1 DFQATT and CDR2 SNEGSKA (reference sequence). The DNA of the CDR3 is TGCAATGCTACGACAGATAGCAATCAGCCCCAGCATTTT. This encodes CNATTDSNQPQHF.

This clonotype was seen only a few times. The CDR3 reads CASGSPTSSGEETQYF. The CDR3 DNA sequence: TGTGCCAGCGGGTCACCGACTAGCTCGGGCGAAGAGACCCAGTACTTC. J is TRBJ2-5 and V is TRBV6-2 or TRBV6-3; TRBD2 aligns across 7 bases. Germline V gene sequence: CDR1 MNHEY, CDR2 SVGEGT. V lost 8 bases to trimming and J lost 3 bases; unmatched junction nucleotides: 15. The CDR3 is made up of 16 amino acids.

This clonotype was observed many times. This sequence joins TRBV12-3 or TRBV12-4 and TRBJ1-1; TRBD1 might be the D (6 bases). Trimming stripped 6 bases from V and 11 bases from J, with 22 bases between. The CDR3 totals 14 residues. The CDR3: CASSRSGGQGWAFF. CDR3 nucleotides: TGTGCCAGCAGCCGTTCGGGGGGTCAGGGGTGGGCTTTCTTT.

This clonotype was picked up a small number of times. This sequence joins TRBV13 and TRBJ2-2, with 7 bases matching TRBD1. The CDR3 sequence is 15 residues long. V trimming: 6 bases; J trimming: 4 bases; junction bases outside the gene matches: 8. The V gene's germline CDR1 is PRHDT and CDR2 FYEKMQ (reference sequence). CDR3 DNA sequence: TGTGCCAGCAGGGAAAACACAGGGGTCACCGGGGAGCTGTTTTTT. Its protein is CASRENTGVTGELFF.

This clonotype occurred many times. CDR3 sequence reads: CSARDPRAGEQYF. In DNA form, the CDR3 reads TGCAGTGCTAGAGATCCCCGTGCGGGCGAGCAGTACTTC. The chain employs TRBV20-1 and TRBJ2-7, with D tentatively TRBD2 (5 bases). The V and J ends lost 0 bases and 6 bases respectively, with 12 bases between them. The CDR3 sequence is 13 residues long. CDR1 and CDR2 (germline): DFQATT, SNEGSKA (reference sequence).

As for this clonotype: Possible read error: a much larger clone is one base away. V gene TRBV10-3 combines with J gene TRBJ1-1; D gene ambiguous. V lost 10 bases and J 0 bases, leaving 12 bases between the germline ends. CDR1 is ENHRY and CDR2 is SYGVKD in the germline V gene. The CDR3 totals 13 residues. The CDR3 protein is CATRELVNTEAFF. CDR3 nucleotide sequence: TGTGCCACCCGGGAATTGGTGAACACTGAAGCTTTCTTT.

This clonotype was picked up many times. This chain links TRBV2 with TRBJ1-2, with D uncertain. Germline CDR1 and CDR2: SNHLY and FYNNEI. The CDR3 is 14 amino acids. V lost 7 bases, J lost 2 bases, and 14 bases lay in between. CDR3 sequence (DNA): TGTGCCAGCACCCTGGGAGAGGGAAACTATGGCTACACCTTC. Translated, it gives CASTLGEGNYGYTF.

This clonotype was found many times. The chain joins TRBV10-1 to TRBJ1-4; D uncertain. The CDR3 covers 14 residues. Trimming removed 4 bases from V and 0 bases from J, with 6 bases in between. Germline V gene lookup returns CDR1 WNHNN and CDR2 SYGVQD (reference sequence). DNA of the CDR3: TGCGCCAGCAGTGTTACAGCAACTAATGAAAAACTGTTTTTT. Residues: CASSVTATNEKLFF.

This clonotype was observed a handful of times. The genes are TRBV10-3 and TRBJ1-1, with D possibly matching TRBD1 (6 bases). This CDR3 comprises 13 residues. Germline V lookup: CDR1 ENHRY, CDR2 SYGVKD. With 9 bases removed from V and 0 bases from J, the gap between germline ends came to 11 bases. CDR3 sequence reads: CAITGGLNTEAFF. In DNA, the CDR3 is TGTGCCATTACGGGGGGGCTGAACACTGAAGCTTTCTTT.